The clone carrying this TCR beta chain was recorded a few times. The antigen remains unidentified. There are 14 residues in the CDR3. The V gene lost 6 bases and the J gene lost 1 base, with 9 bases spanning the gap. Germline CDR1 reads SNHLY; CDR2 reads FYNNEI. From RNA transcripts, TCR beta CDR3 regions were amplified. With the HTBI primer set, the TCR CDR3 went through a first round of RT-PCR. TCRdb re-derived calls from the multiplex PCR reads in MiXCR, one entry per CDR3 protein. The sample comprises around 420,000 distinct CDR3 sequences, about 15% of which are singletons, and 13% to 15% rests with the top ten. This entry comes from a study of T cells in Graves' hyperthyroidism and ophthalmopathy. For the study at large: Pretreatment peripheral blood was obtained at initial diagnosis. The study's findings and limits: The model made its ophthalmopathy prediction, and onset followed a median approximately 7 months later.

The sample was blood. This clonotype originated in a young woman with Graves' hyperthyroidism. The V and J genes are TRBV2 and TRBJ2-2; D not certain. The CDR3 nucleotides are TGTGCCAGCAGCGGTGAAGGGAACACCGGGGAGCTGTTTTTT. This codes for CASSGEGNTGELFF. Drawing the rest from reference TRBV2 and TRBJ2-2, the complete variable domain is EPEVTQTPSHQVTQMGQEVILRCVPISNHLYFYWYRQILGQKVEFLVSFYNNEISEKSEIFDDQFSVERPDGSNFTLKIRSTKLEDSAMYFCASSGEGNTGELFFGEGSRLTVL.